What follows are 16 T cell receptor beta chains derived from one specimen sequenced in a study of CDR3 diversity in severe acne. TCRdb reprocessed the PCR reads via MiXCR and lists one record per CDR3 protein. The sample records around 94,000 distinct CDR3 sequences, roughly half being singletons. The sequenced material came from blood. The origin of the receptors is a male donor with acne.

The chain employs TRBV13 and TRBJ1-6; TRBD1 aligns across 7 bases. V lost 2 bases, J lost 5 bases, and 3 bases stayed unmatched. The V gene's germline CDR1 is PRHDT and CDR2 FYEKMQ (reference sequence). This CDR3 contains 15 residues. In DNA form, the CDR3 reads TGTGCCAGCAGCTTATTCGGGACAGATAATTCACCCCTCCACTTT. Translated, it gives CASSLFGTDNSPLHF.

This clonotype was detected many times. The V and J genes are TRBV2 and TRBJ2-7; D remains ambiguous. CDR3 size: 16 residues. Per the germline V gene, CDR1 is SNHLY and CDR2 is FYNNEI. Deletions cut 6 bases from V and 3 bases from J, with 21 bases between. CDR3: CASSGPSSIAGYEQYF. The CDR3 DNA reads TGTGCCAGCAGCGGACCAAGCTCAATCGCAGGCTACGAGCAGTACTTC.

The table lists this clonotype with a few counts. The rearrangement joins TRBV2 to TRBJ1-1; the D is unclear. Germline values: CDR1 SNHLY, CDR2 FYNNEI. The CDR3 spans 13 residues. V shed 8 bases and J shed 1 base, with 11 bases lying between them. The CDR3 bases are TGTGCCAGCTCCGTACAGCCGAACACTGAAGCTTTCTTT. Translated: CASSVQPNTEAFF.

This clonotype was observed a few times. The CDR3 is CATSVKRGGGELFF. The CDR3 DNA sequence: TGTGCCACCAGTGTAAAACGGGGCGGCGGGGAGCTGTTTTTT. The V gene is TRBV24-1, the J gene TRBJ2-2; D may be TRBD1 or TRBD2 (5 bases each). The germline V and J ends were trimmed by 5 bases and 7 bases, with 13 bases remaining between them. Per the germline V gene, CDR1 is KGHDR and CDR2 is SFDVKD. The CDR3 is 14 amino acids.

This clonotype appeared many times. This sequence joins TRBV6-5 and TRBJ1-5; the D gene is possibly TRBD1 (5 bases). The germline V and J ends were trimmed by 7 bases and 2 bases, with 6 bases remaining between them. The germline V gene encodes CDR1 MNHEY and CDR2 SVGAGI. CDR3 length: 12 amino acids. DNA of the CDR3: TGTGCCAGCAAGACAGGCAATCAGCCCCAGCATTTT. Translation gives CASKTGNQPQHF.

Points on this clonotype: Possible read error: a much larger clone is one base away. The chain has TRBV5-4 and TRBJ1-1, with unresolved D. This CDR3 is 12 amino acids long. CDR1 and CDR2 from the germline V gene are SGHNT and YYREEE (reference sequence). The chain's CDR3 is CASSFDGTETFF. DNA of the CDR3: TGTGCCAGCAGCTTCGATGGTACTGAAACTTTCTTT. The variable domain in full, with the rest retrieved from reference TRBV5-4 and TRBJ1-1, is ETGVTQSPTHLIKTRGQQVTLRCSSQSGHNTVSWYQQALGQGPQFIFQYYREEENGRGNFPPRFSGLQFPNYSSELNVNALELDDSALYLCASSFDGTETFFGQGTRLTVV.

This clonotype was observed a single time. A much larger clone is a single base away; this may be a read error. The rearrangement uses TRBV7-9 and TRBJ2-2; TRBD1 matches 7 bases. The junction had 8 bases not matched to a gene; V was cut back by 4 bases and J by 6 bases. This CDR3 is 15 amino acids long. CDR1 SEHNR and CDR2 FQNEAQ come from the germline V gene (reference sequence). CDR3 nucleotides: TGTGCCAGCAGCTCACTCGACAGGGCTTCCGGGGAGCTGTTTTTT. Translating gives CASSSLDRASGELFF. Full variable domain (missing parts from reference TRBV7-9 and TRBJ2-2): DTGVSQNPRHKITKRGQNVTFRCDPISEHNRLYWYRQTLGQGPEFLTYFQNEAQLEKSRLLSDRFSAERPKGSFSTLEIQRTEQGDSAMYLCASSSLDRASGELFFGEGSRLTVL.

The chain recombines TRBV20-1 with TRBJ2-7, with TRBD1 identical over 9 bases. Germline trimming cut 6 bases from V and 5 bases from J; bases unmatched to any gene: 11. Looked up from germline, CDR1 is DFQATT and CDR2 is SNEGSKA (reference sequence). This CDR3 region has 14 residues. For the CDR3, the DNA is TGCAGTGCCCCGCGGGACAGGGATCCCAACGAGCAGTACTTC. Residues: CSAPRDRDPNEQYF.

The CDR3 nucleotides read TGTGCCAGCAGCTTAGAGGACGCCTCCTACAACGGGCAGTTCTTC. Translation: CASSLEDASYNGQFF. This chain connects TRBV7-8 to TRBJ2-1; D is unclear. The germline V and J ends were trimmed by 1 base and 12 bases, with 19 bases remaining between them. CDR1 and CDR2 (germline): SGHVS, FQNEAQ. The CDR3 covers 15 residues.

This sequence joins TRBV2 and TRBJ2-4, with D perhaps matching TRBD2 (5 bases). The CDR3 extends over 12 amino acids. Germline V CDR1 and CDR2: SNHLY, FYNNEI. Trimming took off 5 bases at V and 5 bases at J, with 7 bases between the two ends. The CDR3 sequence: CASSYSENIQYF. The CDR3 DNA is TGTGCCAGCAGTTATAGCGAAAACATTCAGTACTTC.

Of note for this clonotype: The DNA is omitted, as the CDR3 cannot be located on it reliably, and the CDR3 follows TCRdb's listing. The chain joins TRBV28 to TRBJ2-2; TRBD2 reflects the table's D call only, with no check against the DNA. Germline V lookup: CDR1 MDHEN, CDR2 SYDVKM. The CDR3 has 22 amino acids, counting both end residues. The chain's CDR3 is CASSVGRDNSPLHFGSTGELFF.

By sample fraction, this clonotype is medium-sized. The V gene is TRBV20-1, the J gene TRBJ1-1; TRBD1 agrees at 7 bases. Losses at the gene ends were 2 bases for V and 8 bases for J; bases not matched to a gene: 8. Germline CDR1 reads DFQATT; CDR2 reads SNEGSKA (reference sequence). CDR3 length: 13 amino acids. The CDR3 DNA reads TGCAGTGCTAGAACGGGACAGAGCAAGGAAGCTTTCTTT. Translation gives CSARTGQSKEAFF.

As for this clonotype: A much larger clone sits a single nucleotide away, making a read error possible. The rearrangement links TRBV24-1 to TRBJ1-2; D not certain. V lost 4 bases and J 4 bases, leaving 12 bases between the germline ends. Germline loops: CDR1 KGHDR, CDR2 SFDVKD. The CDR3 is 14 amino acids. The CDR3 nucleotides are TGTGCCACCAGTGAAACTGGACGGACCTATGGCTACACCTTC. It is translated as CATSETGRTYGYTF.

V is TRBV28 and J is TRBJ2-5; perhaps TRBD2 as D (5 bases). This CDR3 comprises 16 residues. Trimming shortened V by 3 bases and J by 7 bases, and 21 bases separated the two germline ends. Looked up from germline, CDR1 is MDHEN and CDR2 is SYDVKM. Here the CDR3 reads CASSFSPSMRFGTQYF. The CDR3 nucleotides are TGTGCCAGCAGTTTTAGTCCTAGCATGAGGTTCGGGACCCAGTACTTC. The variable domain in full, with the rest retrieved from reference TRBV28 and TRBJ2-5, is DVKVTQSSRYLVKRTGEKVFLECVQDMDHENMFWYRQDPGLGLRLIYFSYDVKMKEKGDIPEGYSVSREKKERFSLILESASTNQTSMYLCASSFSPSMRFGTQYFGPGTRLLVL.

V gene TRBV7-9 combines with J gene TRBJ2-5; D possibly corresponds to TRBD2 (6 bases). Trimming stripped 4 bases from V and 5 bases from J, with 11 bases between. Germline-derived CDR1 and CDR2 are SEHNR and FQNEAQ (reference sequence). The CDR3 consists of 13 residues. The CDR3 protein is CASSSGEVETQYF. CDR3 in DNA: TGTGCCAGCAGCTCCGGGGAGGTGGAGACCCAGTACTTC.

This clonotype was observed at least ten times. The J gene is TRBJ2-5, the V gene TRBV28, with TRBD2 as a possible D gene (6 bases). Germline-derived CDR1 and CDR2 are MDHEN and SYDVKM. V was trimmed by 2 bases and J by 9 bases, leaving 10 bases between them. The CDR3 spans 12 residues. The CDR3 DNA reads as TGTGCCAGCAGTTTAACGGGAGTAGCCCAGTACTTC. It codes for CASSLTGVAQYF.